These 27 T cell receptor beta chains were sequenced from one sample in a study of identical twins. MiXCR, run by TCRdb on the 5' RACE reads, gives a single entry per CDR3 protein. The sample consists of approximately 620,000 distinct CDR3 sequences, 8.5% to 9% of them appearing once. The sample was also linked to a second study, of yellow fever vaccine responses in identical twins.

The sequenced sample consisted of PBMCs. Receptors were obtained from a woman younger than 30 in good health.

This sequence joins TRBV5-1 and TRBJ2-5; no clear D. The CDR3 length is 15 residues. The V gene's germline CDR1 is SGHRS and CDR2 YFSETQ. V gave up 2 bases and J gave up 0 bases, with 11 bases separating them. CDR3 DNA: TGCGCCAGCAGCTTCTTCGGATCGTACCAAGAGACCCAGTACTTC. This gives the protein CASSFFGSYQETQYF.

This clonotype was observed a few times. The rearrangement links TRBV10-3 to TRBJ2-6, with D tentatively TRBD1 or TRBD2 (5 bases each). The germline V and J ends were trimmed by 4 bases and 4 bases, with 11 bases remaining between them. CDR3 length equals 15 residues. Per the germline V gene, CDR1 is ENHRY and CDR2 is SYGVKD. In nucleotides, the CDR3 is TGTGCCATCAGTGCCGGGGCGTCGGGGGCCAACGTCCTGACTTTC. Translating it yields CAISAGASGANVLTF.

This clonotype was found many times. The chain uses TRBV12-3 or TRBV12-4 and TRBJ2-7; D unclear. CDR3 length: 12 residues. V lost 6 bases and J lost 4, with 10 bases in between. The CDR3 DNA sequence: TGTGCCAGCAGATCTGATTTATACGAGCAGTACTTC. Translation gives CASRSDLYEQYF.

This clonotype was seen only a few times. The CDR3 loop is CASSYSSGGGGTEAFF. CDR3 in DNA: TGTGCCAGCAGTTACTCGTCTGGGGGCGGCGGCACTGAAGCTTTCTTT. The V and J genes are TRBV6-5 and TRBJ1-1; D perhaps matches TRBD1 (6 bases). This CDR3 is 16 amino acids long. Trimming took off 0 bases at V and 4 bases at J, with 15 bases between the two ends. Looked up from germline, CDR1 is MNHEY and CDR2 is SVGAGI.

This clonotype has at least ten counts. The chain carries TRBV5-1 and TRBJ2-1; 7 nucleotides agree with TRBD2. Germline values: CDR1 SGHRS, CDR2 YFSETQ. The CDR3 sequence is 19 residues long. V trimming: 0 bases; J trimming: 1 base; junction bases outside the gene matches: 13. The CDR3 is CASSLGGSRLALSYNEQFF. The CDR3 nucleotides read TGCGCCAGCAGCTTGGGGGGGTCCCGACTAGCTCTGTCCTACAATGAGCAGTTCTTC.

The sample holds a few counts of this clonotype. The V call is TRBV27, the J call TRBJ1-1; no definite D call. CDR3 length equals 14 residues. The germline V gene has CDR1 MNHEY and CDR2 SMNVEV (reference sequence). Trimming removed 4 bases at V and 1 base at J, with 10 bases between. The CDR3 DNA follows: TGTGCCAGCAGTTACAGTACAGAGAACACTGAAGCTTTCTTT. This encodes CASSYSTENTEAFF.

V gene TRBV12-3 or TRBV12-4 combines with J gene TRBJ2-2; TRBD1 or TRBD2 may be the D gene (5 bases each). The CDR3 loop spans 20 amino acids. The germline V and J ends were trimmed by 1 base and 2 bases, with 23 bases remaining between them. Written as DNA, the CDR3 is TGTGCCAGCAGTTTAGTCTTGCGAGCCGGGACCACCCCCAACACCGGGGAGCTGTTTTTT. This sequence encodes CASSLVLRAGTTPNTGELFF.

This clonotype was seen ten or more times. V is TRBV12-3 or TRBV12-4 and J is TRBJ2-1; D perhaps matches TRBD2 (6 bases). V lost 4 bases to trimming and J lost 4 bases, with 11 bases between them. CDR3 length: 14 residues. The CDR3 region is CASSSWGDYNEQFF. CDR3 nucleotide sequence: TGTGCCAGCAGTTCCTGGGGGGATTACAATGAGCAGTTCTTC.

This clonotype was seen a few times. The J gene is TRBJ2-1, the V gene TRBV24-1, with 11 bases lining up with TRBD2. Losses at the gene ends were 3 bases for V and 10 bases for J; bases not matched to a gene: 7. This CDR3 is 15 amino acids long. Germline-derived CDR1 and CDR2 are KGHDR and SFDVKD. CDR3: CATSDPLAGGYEQFF. DNA for the CDR3: TGTGCCACCAGTGATCCCTTAGCGGGGGGGTACGAGCAGTTCTTC.

This chain uses TRBV24-1 with TRBJ2-1; 8 bases are a match to TRBD2. V was clipped by 4 bases and J by 3 bases; unmatched bases: 4. CDR1 and CDR2 (germline): KGHDR, SFDVKD. CDR3 size: 15 residues. The CDR3: CATSDPGTSYNEQFF. Here the CDR3 DNA reads TGTGCCACCAGTGACCCCGGGACTAGCTACAATGAGCAGTTCTTC.

Worth noting for this clonotype: One end of the junction does not line up with germline, which may come from a read error. The V and J genes are TRBV27 and TRBJ2-7; 7 positions match TRBD2. Germline V gene lookup returns CDR1 MNHEY and CDR2 SMNVEV (reference sequence). The CDR3 consists of 14 residues. For the CDR3, the DNA is TGTGCCAGCAGCCGCCGGACTAGTATATACGAGCTGTACTTC. Protein sequence: CASSRRTSIYELYF.

This clonotype was observed many times. The gene calls are TRBV28 and TRBJ2-1, with 7 bases identical to TRBD2. The CDR3 covers 17 residues. Trimming removed 0 bases from V and 0 bases from J; junction bases left unmatched: 5. Germline CDR1 and CDR2: MDHEN and SYDVKM. The CDR3 DNA sequence: TGTGCCAGCAGTTTATGGAGCGGGACCCCCTCCTACAATGAGCAGTTCTTC. Its translation is CASSLWSGTPSYNEQFF. Full variable domain (rest looked up from reference TRBV28 and TRBJ2-1): DVKVTQSSRYLVKRTGEKVFLECVQDMDHENMFWYRQDPGLGLRLIYFSYDVKMKEKGDIPEGYSVSREKKERFSLILESASTNQTSMYLCASSLWSGTPSYNEQFFGPGTRLTVL.

This clonotype was detected only a few times. The chain combines TRBV3-1 with TRBJ2-1; 16 positions agree with TRBD2. J was trimmed by 1 base and V by 1 base; bases with no gene match: 10. This CDR3 is 21 amino acids long. Per germline, CDR1 LGHDT and CDR2 YNNKEL (reference sequence). Written as DNA, the CDR3 is TGTGCCAGCAGCCAAGCGACTCCGGGACTAGCGGGGGGGCCTTCCTACAATGAGCAGTTCTTC. Protein: CASSQATPGLAGGPSYNEQFF.

This clonotype has a handful of counts. V is TRBV27 and J is TRBJ2-1, with 11 bases identical to TRBD2. V was clipped by 5 bases and J by 6 bases; unmatched bases: 9. CDR3 length: 16 residues. From germline, CDR1 is MNHEY and CDR2 SMNVEV (reference sequence). Here the CDR3 DNA reads TGTGCCAGCAGTCGCTTAGCGGGGGGGGCTTTCAATGAGCAGTTCTTC. It codes for CASSRLAGGAFNEQFF.

This rearrangement joins TRBV10-3 to TRBJ2-7; D may correspond to TRBD1 or TRBD2 (5 bases each). Deletions cut 8 bases from V and 1 base from J, with 15 bases between. The CDR3 is 14 residues long. In germline, CDR1 is ENHRY, CDR2 SYGVKD. CDR3 DNA sequence: TGTGCCATCGCGATCGGGACCACTTCCTACGAGCAGTACTTC. It is translated as CAIAIGTTSYEQYF.

The chain has TRBV6-1 and TRBJ2-5, with 12 bases identical to TRBD2. Germline values: CDR1 MNHNS, CDR2 SASEGT. Unmatched junction bases numbered 6, after V lost 8 bases and J lost 5 bases. The CDR3 has 14 amino acids. Here the CDR3 DNA reads TGTGCCAGCCAAACTAGCGGGAGGCTGGAGACCCAGTACTTC. As protein: CASQTSGRLETQYF.

Written as DNA, the CDR3 is TGTGCCACCAGTGATTTAGGGTCGGGGTTGGGTAACAATGAGCAGTTCTTC. Protein sequence: CATSDLGSGLGNNEQFF. The chain is built from TRBV24-1 and TRBJ2-1; TRBD2 might be the D (5 bases). Trimming shortened V by 1 base and J by 5 bases, and 17 bases separated the two germline ends. Germline V gene lookup returns CDR1 KGHDR and CDR2 SFDVKD. The CDR3 totals 17 residues.

The rearrangement uses TRBV4-2 and TRBJ2-2; TRBD1 matches at 8 bases. The CDR3 covers 15 residues. CDR1 and CDR2 from the germline V gene are LGHNA and YNFKEQ. Germline trimming cut 2 bases from V and 6 bases from J; bases unmatched to any gene: 5. CDR3 sequence: CASSQNQGASGELFF. The CDR3, as DNA: TGTGCCAGCAGCCAAAATCAGGGGGCTTCCGGGGAGCTGTTTTTT.

This clonotype showed up just a few times. The V and J genes are TRBV9 and TRBJ2-7, with D tentatively TRBD1 or TRBD2 (5 bases each). Germline assignment: CDR1 SGDLS and CDR2 YYNGEE. This CDR3 is 13 amino acids long. V was clipped by 6 bases and J by 3 bases, with 13 bases between them. This CDR3 reads CASNRDGYYEQYF. The CDR3 DNA sequence: TGTGCCAGCAACCGGGACGGCTACTACGAGCAGTACTTC.

In this sample, this clonotype turned up many times. The chain links TRBV11-2 to TRBJ1-4, with 8 positions matching TRBD1. Germline V gene data show CDR1 as SGHAT and CDR2 as FQNNGV. V shed 5 bases, J shed 8 bases, and the junction held 10 bases outside the gene matches. This CDR3 has 15 amino acids. Here the CDR3 reads CASSRTGQGSEKLFF. The CDR3 DNA reads as TGTGCCAGCAGCCGTACCGGACAGGGTAGCGAAAAACTGTTTTTT.

The genes are TRBV20-1 and TRBJ1-2, with D hard to call. From germline, CDR1 is DFQATT and CDR2 SNEGSKA (reference sequence). CDR3 length: 16 residues. Trimming left V 0 bases short and J 4 bases short, with 18 bases between. The CDR3 DNA reads TGCAGTGCTAGAGATTTGGCCGGGGAAATCCTCTATGGCTACACCTTC. Protein product: CSARDLAGEILYGYTF.

This clonotype was picked up a small number of times. The chain couples TRBV12-3 or TRBV12-4 to TRBJ2-6; D ambiguous. V was shortened by 7 bases and J by 0 bases, with 4 bases between the two germline ends. CDR3 length: 13 residues. The CDR3 DNA is TGTGCCAGCACCGTCTCTGGGGCCAACGTCCTGACTTTC. This codes for CASTVSGANVLTF.

This clonotype showed up just a few times. The J gene is TRBJ1-5, the V gene TRBV20-1; weak D call: TRBD1 (6 bases). The CDR3 sequence is 14 residues long. V lost 2 bases to trimming and J lost 8 bases, with 16 bases between them. CDR1 and CDR2 from the germline V gene are DFQATT and SNEGSKA (reference sequence). CDR3 DNA sequence: TGCAGTGCTAGATTACCGCAGGGGATTGAGCCCCAGCATTTT. As protein: CSARLPQGIEPQHF.

Only a few counts were recorded for this clonotype. V gene TRBV6-5 combines with J gene TRBJ2-1, with D possibly matching TRBD1 (5 bases). This CDR3 has 14 amino acids. Germline-derived CDR1 and CDR2 are MNHEY and SVGAGI. V shed 2 bases and J shed 0 bases, with 5 bases lying between them. The CDR3 is CASSYRGSYNEQFF. The CDR3 DNA is TGTGCCAGCAGTTACAGGGGCTCCTACAATGAGCAGTTCTTC.

J is TRBJ2-1 and V is TRBV11-2; 11 bases align to TRBD2. The V gene end was trimmed by 3 bases and the J gene end by 3 bases; junction bases not matched to a gene: 7. From germline, CDR1 is SGHAT and CDR2 FQNNGV. The CDR3 totals 17 residues. Here the CDR3 reads CASSFRLAGKFYNEQFF. CDR3 sequence (DNA): TGTGCCAGCAGCTTCCGACTAGCGGGGAAATTCTACAATGAGCAGTTCTTC. Full variable domain (rest looked up from reference TRBV11-2 and TRBJ2-1): EAGVAQSPRYKIIEKRQSVAFWCNPISGHATLYWYQQILGQGPKLLIQFQNNGVVDDSQLPKDRFSAERLKGVDSTLKIQPAKLEDSAVYLCASSFRLAGKFYNEQFFGPGTRLTVL.

The genes are TRBV20-1 and TRBJ2-3, with D possibly matching TRBD2 (5 bases). The CDR3 covers 13 residues. Per the germline V gene, CDR1 is DFQATT and CDR2 is SNEGSKA (reference sequence). Trimming removed 3 bases from V and 4 bases from J, with 11 bases in between. The CDR3 reads CSARIMGADTQYF. CDR3 DNA sequence: TGCAGTGCTAGGATAATGGGAGCAGATACGCAGTATTTT.

The V call is TRBV29-1, the J call TRBJ2-3; TRBD2 aligns across 7 bases. This CDR3 spans 14 amino acids. Germline V CDR1 and CDR2: SQVTM, ANQGSEA. With V trimmed by 8 bases and J by 0 bases, 8 bases remained unmatched. As DNA, the CDR3 is TGCAGCAGTAAGACGGGGGGAAGCACAGATACGCAGTATTTT. Translation gives CSSKTGGSTDTQYF.